This TCR beta chain was sequenced for a study of blood T cell repertoires in COVID-19. The wider study: The United States, Italy and Spain provided the acute and convalescent COVID-19 samples. Sample material is recorded as cDNA or gDNA derived from T cells, B-cell-depleted T cells, or PBMCs.

Original handling: Amplification from reference gene primers served as the basis for estimated nucleated cell counts. The method was immunoSEQ multiplex PCR; TCRdb's version includes in-frame clones alone and lacks a portion of them. V, J and clone size are those of that table, while D and trimming were read from the DNA. There are about 280,000 clones in the sample; roughly 86% occur only once, and 9.4% lies in the top ten. This CDR3 region has 16 residues. Germline V gene lookup returns CDR1 SGDLS and CDR2 YYNGEE. V lost 3 bases and J lost 5; bases outside the gene matches: 10. The source is a man aged 18 to 29 with active or convalescent COVID-19. The sample was peripheral blood. The V call is TRBV9, the J call TRBJ2-7; TRBD2 aligns across 11 bases. CDR3 DNA: TGTGCCAGCAGCGCGCCGACTAGCGGGGCTGCGGACGAGCAGTACTTC. Protein product: CASSAPTSGAADEQYF.